This TCR beta chain was sequenced in a study of CD8 T cells in ankylosing spondylitis. Study-level results: Ankylosing spondylitis blood appeared to be characterized by a TCR beta motif of several highly homologous variants. Several of the motif variants were reported before in synovial fluid and blood from reactive arthritis.

This clonotype was seen repeatedly, ten times or more. What it binds is not known. TCRdb re-called the 5' RACE reads with MiXCR, one entry per CDR3 protein. The sample contains 450,000 to 550,000 distinct CDR3 sequences, roughly 5.3% of which appear only once. The ends lost 4 bases at V and 5 bases at J; junction bases unmatched: 6. This CDR3 is 14 amino acids long. Germline CDR1 is MNHEY and CDR2 is SMNVEV (reference sequence). The chain has TRBV27 and TRBJ2-5; 8 bases line up with TRBD1. The origin of this receptor is a male donor with ankylosing spondylitis. Input material: blood, either unsorted or a sorted T cell fraction (not recorded which). The CDR3 is CASSYQGAGETQYF. DNA for the CDR3: TGTGCCAGCAGTTATCAGGGGGCTGGGGAGACCCAGTACTTC.